The sample holds a few counts of the clone carrying this TCR beta chain. Its antigen is unidentified. This CDR3 region has 15 residues. The V and J ends lost 5 bases and 2 bases, in that order; junction bases with no gene match: 4. Germline V gives CDR1 DFQATT, CDR2 SNEGSKA (reference sequence). TCRdb processed the reads anew with MiXCR; each CDR3 protein has one entry. The sample gives about 260,000 distinct CDR3 sequences, approximately 9% of which show up once; roughly 16% is in the top ten. This entry comes from a study of T cell repertoires in cytomegalovirus infection. Across the whole study: Based on public TCR beta signatures, there were indications of CMV infection and of a matching HLA type. Overall study results and limits: The response measured ex vivo was dominated by TCR beta clonotypes (HLA-C-restricted and CMV-specific).

The rearrangement uses TRBV20-1 and TRBJ2-7, with 15 bases that match TRBD2. The clonotype comes from a human donor in good health (CMV status not recorded). Some clones in this sample may be carry-over from other donors' samples. The specimen sequenced was PBMCs. The CDR3 loop reads CSAGLAGGLTYEQYF. For the CDR3, the DNA is TGCAGTGCTGGACTAGCGGGGGGGCTCACCTACGAGCAGTACTTC.